Shown below are 16 T cell receptor beta chains from a single sample sequenced in a study of blood T cells in healthy people across ages. Combining a sample-barcoded 5' primer with a J-beta primer mix, a second PCR ran for about 6 to 11 cycles. TCRdb re-derived calls from the 5' RACE reads in MiXCR, one entry per CDR3 protein. The data hold 600,000 or so distinct CDR3 sequences, with roughly 31% observed a single time. Sequencing used blood. These receptors were taken from a woman older than 75 in good health.

At least ten counts were recorded for this clonotype. V gene TRBV30 combines with J gene TRBJ1-4, with D possibly matching TRBD1 (5 bases). The germline gives CDR1 GTSNPN, CDR2 SVGIG (reference sequence). V was cut by 3 bases and J by 4 bases, with 15 bases left in between. This CDR3 has 15 amino acids. The CDR3 bases are TGTGCCTGGAGCGAACGCCGGGACTATAATGAAAAACTGTTTTTT. Translated: CAWSERRDYNEKLFF.

This clonotype was seen repeatedly, ten times or more. V gene TRBV20-1 combines with J gene TRBJ2-7; D not resolved. There are 11 residues in the CDR3. Germline assignment: CDR1 DFQATT and CDR2 SNEGSKA (reference sequence). V was trimmed by 3 bases and J by 4 bases, leaving 7 bases between them. CDR3 bases: TGCAGTGCTAGTATAGGTTACGAGCAGTACTTC. Amino acid sequence: CSASIGYEQYF.

This clonotype was observed many times. This chain uses TRBV5-1 with TRBJ2-7; TRBD1 agrees at 7 bases. Germline V gene sequence: CDR1 SGHRS, CDR2 YFSETQ. V gave up 4 bases and J gave up 3 bases; unmatched junction bases: 4. This CDR3 has 13 residues. The CDR3 region is CASSTTGNYEQYF. In DNA form, the CDR3 reads TGCGCCAGCAGCACGACAGGGAACTACGAGCAGTACTTC.

The chain joins TRBV30 to TRBJ1-4; the D gene is possibly TRBD1 (5 bases). Germline CDR1 and CDR2: GTSNPN and SVGIG (reference sequence). Trimming took 5 bases from V and 0 from J, leaving 16 bases between them. CDR3 length equals 16 residues. As DNA, the CDR3 is TGTGCCTGGGCTTCACAGGCCGGGGCAACTAATGAAAAACTGTTTTTT. It is translated as CAWASQAGATNEKLFF.

This clonotype was observed a handful of times. CDR3 sequence reads: CSAQRRGGIVNEQFF. CDR3 DNA sequence: TGCAGTGCCCAGAGACGAGGGGGTATCGTCAATGAGCAGTTCTTC. V is TRBV20-1 and J is TRBJ2-1; possibly TRBD1 for D (6 bases). V was shortened by 6 bases and J by 6 bases, with 21 bases between the two germline ends. The germline V gene encodes CDR1 DFQATT and CDR2 SNEGSKA (reference sequence). The CDR3 totals 15 residues.

The chain carries TRBV7-2 and TRBJ2-3; the match to TRBD2 covers 12 bases. The junction had 9 bases not matched to a gene; V was cut back by 4 bases and J by 4 bases. This CDR3 is 17 amino acids long. CDR1 and CDR2 (germline): SGHTA, FQGNSA. CDR3 amino acids: CASSWASGGVGADTQYF. Here the CDR3 DNA reads TGTGCCAGCAGCTGGGCTAGCGGGGGGGTAGGGGCAGATACGCAGTATTTT. The variable domain in full, with the rest retrieved from reference TRBV7-2 and TRBJ2-3, is GAGVSQSPSNKVTEKGKDVELRCDPISGHTALYWYRQSLGQGLEFLIYFQGNSAPDKSGLPSDRFSAERTGGSVSTLTIQRTQQEDSAVYLCASSWASGGVGADTQYFGPGTRLTVL.

This clonotype was counted a few times. This rearrangement joins TRBV4-1 to TRBJ2-1, with TRBD1 matching 10 bases. CDR3 length: 16 amino acids. The germline CDR1 and CDR2 sequences are MGHRA and YSYEKL. V lost 0 bases and J lost 4; bases outside the gene matches: 3. The CDR3 sequence: CASSQEGQGVYNEQFF. Here the CDR3 DNA reads TGCGCCAGCAGCCAAGAAGGACAGGGGGTATACAATGAGCAGTTCTTC.

This clonotype showed up many times. J is TRBJ2-4 and V is TRBV10-3; TRBD1 matches at 9 bases. Unmatched junction bases numbered 4, after V lost 6 bases and J lost 1 base. Germline lookup yields CDR1 ENHRY and CDR2 SYGVKD. CDR3 length equals 15 residues. The CDR3 nucleotides read TGTGCCATCAGGGGGGACAGGGATGCCAAAAACATTCAGTACTTC. This translates into CAIRGDRDAKNIQYF.

This clonotype was picked up many times. A much more abundant neighbour one base away suggests this may be a read error. The chain couples TRBV6-2 or TRBV6-3 to TRBJ2-6, with D possibly being TRBD1 (5 bases). Looked up from germline, CDR1 is MNHEY and CDR2 is SVGEGT. The length of the CDR3 is 13 residues. The CDR3 sequence: CASTFSGANVRTF. The CDR3 DNA reads as TGTGCCAGCACCTTCTCTGGGGCCAACGTCCGGACTTTC.

Comments on this clonotype: A read error is possible here, since a much larger clone lies one base away. This chain joins TRBV15 and TRBJ1-2; tentatively, D is TRBD1 (6 bases). The CDR3 totals 15 residues. CDR1 and CDR2 from the germline V gene are LNHNV and YYDKDF (reference sequence). The CDR3 is CAASSSPTGGYGYTF. CDR3 nucleotides: TGTGCCGCCAGCAGCTCCCCGACAGGAGGATATGGCTACACCTTC.

The chain links TRBV6-5 to TRBJ2-7; a weak D match, TRBD2 (8 bases). V lost 2 bases and J lost 2, with 31 bases in between. The CDR3 is 21 amino acids. Germline CDR1 is MNHEY and CDR2 is SVGAGI. The chain's CDR3 is CASSYEGTGQRAGTRPYEQYF. CDR3 sequence (DNA): TGTGCCAGCAGTTACGAAGGTACGGGACAGCGGGCCGGGACTAGACCCTACGAGCAGTACTTC.

The chain has TRBV20-1 and TRBJ2-3; D perhaps matches TRBD2 (6 bases). CDR3 length equals 14 residues. CDR1 and CDR2 (germline): DFQATT, SNEGSKA (reference sequence). V lost 3 bases and J lost 9, with 19 bases in between. CDR3 DNA: TGCAGTGCTAGGGGTCCCGGGACTCATAACACGCAGTATTTT. Its protein is CSARGPGTHNTQYF.

The chain recombines TRBV7-2 with TRBJ2-7, with 11 nucleotides matching TRBD2. Germline CDR1 and CDR2: SGHTA and FQGNSA. CDR3 size: 15 residues. V gave up 1 base and J gave up 2 bases; unmatched junction bases: 1. The CDR3 bases are TGTGCCAGCAGCTTAGAACTAGCGGGGGCCTACGAGCAGTACTTC. This gives the protein CASSLELAGAYEQYF.

This clonotype was detected many times. The chain is built from TRBV6-1 and TRBJ1-1; D not resolved. There are 14 residues in the CDR3. Germline CDR1 is MNHNS and CDR2 is SASEGT. Trimming left V 3 bases short and J 3 bases short, with 11 bases between. The CDR3 is CASSEARAHTEAFF. The CDR3 bases are TGTGCCAGCAGTGAGGCGAGAGCACACACTGAAGCTTTCTTT.

The V gene is TRBV20-1, the J gene TRBJ1-4; 9 bases are shared with TRBD1. The V gene's germline CDR1 is DFQATT and CDR2 SNEGSKA (reference sequence). There are 12 residues in the CDR3. J lost 8 bases, V lost 8 bases, and 6 bases had no gene match. The CDR3 region is CSPGQGGEKLFF. As DNA, the CDR3 is TGCAGTCCGGGACAGGGCGGCGAAAAACTGTTTTTT.

The rearrangement uses TRBV11-2 and TRBJ1-2; D is possibly TRBD1 (6 bases). Germline CDR1 is SGHAT and CDR2 is FQNNGV. CDR3 length: 14 residues. The V gene lost 7 bases and the J gene lost 7 bases, with 19 bases spanning the gap. The CDR3 DNA sequence: TGTGCCAGCACCGCCGGGGGCGAGGGAGCTGGCTACACCTTC. Residues: CASTAGGEGAGYTF. The complete variable domain, with remaining parts taken from reference TRBV11-2 and TRBJ1-2, reads EAGVAQSPRYKIIEKRQSVAFWCNPISGHATLYWYQQILGQGPKLLIQFQNNGVVDDSQLPKDRFSAERLKGVDSTLKIQPAKLEDSAVYLCASTAGGEGAGYTFGSGTRLTVV.